What follows are 20 T cell receptor beta chains derived from one specimen sequenced in a study of T cells in Graves' hyperthyroidism and ophthalmopathy. Amplification of TCR beta CDR3 regions was performed using RNA transcripts as template. When the TCR CDR3 underwent first-round RT-PCR, the HTBI primer set was used. In TCRdb, the multiplex PCR reads were re-called with MiXCR into one record per CDR3 protein. The data contain some 570,000 distinct CDR3 sequences, approximately 15% of them singletons. Sequencing was performed on blood. These receptors were collected from a young woman with Graves' ophthalmopathy.

This clonotype was seen ten or more times. The V and J genes are TRBV5-1 and TRBJ2-1; 7 bases match TRBD1. This CDR3 comprises 13 residues. The V and J ends lost 4 bases and 6 bases, in that order; junction bases with no gene match: 4. Looked up from germline, CDR1 is SGHRS and CDR2 is YFSETQ. CDR3 amino acids: CASSKGQPNEQFF. The CDR3 coding sequence is TGCGCCAGCAGCAAGGGACAGCCCAATGAGCAGTTCTTC.

The chain uses TRBV6-1 and TRBJ1-5, with D possibly TRBD1 on 6 matching bases. Trimming left V 0 bases short and J 7 bases short, with 31 bases between. Germline-derived CDR1 and CDR2 are MNHNS and SASEGT. The CDR3 consists of 21 residues. CDR3 loop: CASSEALQFLGDTSPRQPQHF. The CDR3 nucleotides read TGTGCCAGCAGTGAAGCGCTTCAGTTCCTGGGGGACACTTCCCCGAGGCAGCCCCAGCATTTT.

Ten or more counts support this clonotype. The CDR3 region has the DNA TGTGCCAGCAGCGTAGCTGGATCGGGGGGGGTTAACGCTGAAGCTTTCTTT. This encodes CASSVAGSGGVNAEAFF. The genes are TRBV9 and TRBJ1-1, with D perhaps matching TRBD1 (5 bases). Trimming shortened V by 0 bases and J by 6 bases, and 21 bases separated the two germline ends. The CDR3 loop spans 17 amino acids. Germline loops: CDR1 SGDLS, CDR2 YYNGEE.

This clonotype has ten or more counts. The chain carries TRBV28 and TRBJ1-1, with unresolved D. Germline CDR1 is MDHEN and CDR2 is SYDVKM. Trimming took off 2 bases at V and 6 bases at J, with 7 bases between the two ends. This CDR3 region has 12 residues. This chain's CDR3 is CASSLAGAEAFF. DNA for the CDR3: TGTGCCAGCAGTTTAGCTGGGGCTGAAGCTTTCTTT.

This clonotype was seen ten or more times. This sequence joins TRBV28 and TRBJ1-1; D is ambiguous. The CDR3 is 12 residues long. The germline V and J ends were trimmed by 6 bases and 2 bases, with 7 bases remaining between them. Germline V CDR1 and CDR2: MDHEN, SYDVKM. The CDR3 region is CASRNSNTEAFF. For the CDR3, the DNA is TGTGCCAGCAGGAACAGTAACACTGAAGCTTTCTTT.

This clonotype was observed at least ten times. The V and J genes are TRBV3-1 and TRBJ2-7; D unresolved. V lost 0 bases and J lost 0, with 6 bases in between. This CDR3 is built from 14 residues. CDR1 is LGHDT, CDR2 YNNKEL, per germline (reference sequence). The CDR3 DNA reads TGTGCCAGCAGCCAAGATGACCACTCCTACGAGCAGTACTTC. This translates into CASSQDDHSYEQYF.

This clonotype was counted ten times or more. The chain couples TRBV6-2 or TRBV6-3 to TRBJ1-5; D unresolved. The germline V gene encodes CDR1 MNHEY and CDR2 SVGEGT. V lost 0 bases and J 5 bases, leaving 5 bases between the germline ends. This CDR3 is 13 amino acids long. CDR3 sequence (DNA): TGTGCCAGCAGTTACTCCCGGGATCAGCCCCAGCATTTT. Its protein product is CASSYSRDQPQHF.

This clonotype was seen repeatedly, ten times or more. The rearrangement links TRBV20-1 to TRBJ2-2; a possible D gene is TRBD2 (5 bases). The CDR3 consists of 17 residues. Germline-derived CDR1 and CDR2 are DFQATT and SNEGSKA (reference sequence). Deletions cut 3 bases from V and 0 bases from J, with 17 bases between. CDR3 sequence (DNA): TGCAGTGCTAGGGCCCCCTTATGGACTGCGAACACCGGGGAGCTGTTTTTT. Protein sequence: CSARAPLWTANTGELFF.

This clonotype was observed a single time. This may stem from a read error, because a much larger clone lies one nucleotide away. The chain carries TRBV6-2 or TRBV6-3 and TRBJ2-1, with a tentative D call TRBD2 (6 bases). Germline V gene lookup returns CDR1 MNHEY and CDR2 SVGEGT. Trimming pared 0 bases from V and 14 bases from J, leaving 14 bases between. CDR3 size: 13 residues. Here the CDR3 DNA reads TGTGCCAGCAGTTACTCGGGGGAGGCCGGGGAGTTCTTC. This sequence encodes CASSYSGEAGEFF.

This clonotype was observed many times. CDR3 protein: CASSLTGYWGEKLFF. The CDR3 DNA reads TGTGCCAGCAGCTTAACGGGATATTGGGGTGAAAAACTGTTTTTT. This sequence joins TRBV28 and TRBJ1-4; no firm D call. The V and J ends lost 6 bases and 7 bases respectively, with 18 bases between them. Germline V gene data show CDR1 as MDHEN and CDR2 as SYDVKM. CDR3 length: 15 amino acids.

At least ten counts were recorded for this clonotype. The gene calls are TRBV6-1 and TRBJ1-5, with a tentative D call TRBD1 (6 bases). The germline CDR1 and CDR2 sequences are MNHNS and SASEGT. The CDR3 loop spans 13 amino acids. The V end lost 5 bases, the J end lost 2 bases, and 7 bases lay between the germline ends. Here the CDR3 reads CASSRTGNQPQHF. The CDR3 nucleotides are TGTGCCAGCAGTCGGACAGGCAATCAGCCCCAGCATTTT.

On this clonotype itself: This may be a read error, as it is one base from a much larger clone. The V and J genes are TRBV9 and TRBJ2-1; TRBD2 aligns across 9 bases. Germline CDR1 is SGDLS and CDR2 is YYNGEE. The V gene end was trimmed by 9 bases and the J gene end by 2 bases; junction bases not matched to a gene: 6. CDR3 length equals 14 residues. DNA of the CDR3: TGTGCCACTAGCGGGGCAAGCCCCTACAATGAGCAGTTCTTC. Translation gives CATSGASPYNEQFF.

At least ten counts were recorded for this clonotype. The chain couples TRBV5-1 to TRBJ2-3; 13 nucleotides agree with TRBD2. The CDR3 spans 17 residues. The germline V gene has CDR1 SGHRS and CDR2 YFSETQ. Trimming removed 4 bases from V and 2 bases from J; junction bases left unmatched: 7. The CDR3 loop reads CASSAPTSGRFTDTQYF. CDR3 in DNA: TGCGCCAGCAGCGCCCCGACTAGCGGGAGGTTCACAGATACGCAGTATTTT.

This clonotype was recorded at least ten times. The rearrangement uses TRBV11-1 and TRBJ2-6, with unresolved D. The germline CDR1 and CDR2 sequences are SGHAT and FQDESV (reference sequence). With 1 base removed from V and 0 bases from J, the gap between germline ends came to 7 bases. CDR3 length equals 16 residues. The CDR3 reads CASSLDAGSGANVLTF. The CDR3 region has the DNA TGTGCCAGCAGCTTAGACGCCGGCTCTGGGGCCAACGTCCTGACTTTC.

This clonotype was counted ten times or more. V gene TRBV5-8 combines with J gene TRBJ1-6, with D maybe TRBD1 (5 bases). The germline CDR1 and CDR2 sequences are SGHTS and YDEGEE. Trimming left V 0 bases short and J 7 bases short, with 8 bases between. The length of the CDR3 is 14 residues. As DNA, the CDR3 is TGTGCCAGCAGCTTGGAGGGGTACAATTCACCCCTCCACTTT. Translated, it gives CASSLEGYNSPLHF.

The V call is TRBV27, the J call TRBJ2-2, with 9 bases matching TRBD2. CDR3 length: 17 residues. Unmatched junction bases numbered 9, after V lost 4 bases and J lost 3 bases. Germline-derived CDR1 and CDR2 are MNHEY and SMNVEV (reference sequence). This chain's CDR3 is CASSSLAGWGDTGELFF. CDR3 nucleotide sequence: TGTGCCAGCAGTTCGCTAGCGGGATGGGGTGACACCGGGGAGCTGTTTTTT.

This clonotype was seen more than once but under ten times. The chain employs TRBV4-1 and TRBJ1-4; no reliable D call. The ends were cut back, 3 bases at V and 0 bases at J, with 11 bases in the middle. Germline values: CDR1 MGHRA, CDR2 YSYEKL. This CDR3 is 16 amino acids long. The CDR3 here is CASSQATRTTNEKLFF. Here the CDR3 DNA reads TGCGCCAGCAGCCAGGCGACCAGAACAACTAATGAAAAACTGTTTTTT.

Only a few counts were recorded for this clonotype. This chain links TRBV6-1 with TRBJ2-5, with a weak D call TRBD1 (6 bases). V was trimmed by 6 bases and J by 0 bases, leaving 17 bases between them. The CDR3 runs to 16 residues. The germline gives CDR1 MNHNS, CDR2 SASEGT. The CDR3 sequence is CASRADRKHYQETQYF. Written as DNA, the CDR3 is TGTGCCAGCAGGGCGGACAGAAAACATTACCAAGAGACCCAGTACTTC.

This clonotype was recorded a few times. The chain joins TRBV18 to TRBJ2-1; 9 bases line up with TRBD2. CDR3 length: 16 residues. Germline V CDR1 and CDR2: KGHSH, LQKENI. The trim removed 6 bases at V and 9 bases at J, leaving 15 bases unmatched. The CDR3: CASSPGRAGGRSEQFF. CDR3 bases: TGTGCCAGCTCTCCAGGGCGAGCGGGAGGAAGAAGTGAGCAGTTCTTC.

The V and J genes are TRBV6-6 and TRBJ1-2; a possible D gene is TRBD1 (5 bases). The CDR3 loop spans 17 amino acids. V was shortened by 2 bases and J by 1 base, with 17 bases between the two germline ends. Germline CDR1 reads MNHNY; CDR2 reads SVGAGI (reference sequence). The CDR3 is CASSYIRGAGNNYGYTF. As DNA, the CDR3 is TGTGCCAGCAGTTACATAAGAGGGGCAGGAAATAACTATGGCTACACCTTC.